This passage covers 2 T cell receptor beta chains from one sample sequenced in a study of blood T cells in healthy people across ages. Primers used in a second PCR of about 7 to 12 cycles were a sample-barcoded 5' primer and a J-beta primer mix. TCRdb processed the 5' RACE reads anew with MiXCR; each CDR3 protein has one entry. There are about 1,600,000 distinct CDR3 sequences in the sample; approximately 38% occur only once, and 7% to 9.5% lies in the top ten. Material: blood. Receptors originate from a woman between 18 and 29 years old in good health.

Remarks on this clonotype: The junction does not match germline at one end; this may be a read error. The genes are TRBV10-3 and TRBJ2-3; TRBD2 matches 8 bases. The germline CDR1 and CDR2 sequences are ENHRY and SYGVKD. The CDR3 runs 15 residues. CDR3 loop: CATSESRSGRDTQYF. In nucleotides, the CDR3 is TGTGCCACCAGTGAGTCAAGGAGCGGGAGAGATACGCAGTATTTT.

V usage is TRBV5-1 and J usage is TRBJ2-1; D is perhaps TRBD1 (6 bases). This CDR3 region has 14 residues. Germline CDR1 reads SGHRS; CDR2 reads YFSETQ. The V and J ends lost 4 bases and 6 bases respectively, with 14 bases between them. The CDR3: CASSRTATSNEQFF. In nucleotides, the CDR3 is TGCGCCAGCAGCCGGACAGCGACTTCCAATGAGCAGTTCTTC. Full variable domain (missing parts from reference TRBV5-1 and TRBJ2-1): KAGVTQTPRYLIKTRGQQVTLSCSPISGHRSVSWYQQTPGQGLQFLFEYFSETQRNKGNFPGRFSGRQFSNSRSEMNVSTLELGDSALYLCASSRTATSNEQFFGPGTRLTVL.